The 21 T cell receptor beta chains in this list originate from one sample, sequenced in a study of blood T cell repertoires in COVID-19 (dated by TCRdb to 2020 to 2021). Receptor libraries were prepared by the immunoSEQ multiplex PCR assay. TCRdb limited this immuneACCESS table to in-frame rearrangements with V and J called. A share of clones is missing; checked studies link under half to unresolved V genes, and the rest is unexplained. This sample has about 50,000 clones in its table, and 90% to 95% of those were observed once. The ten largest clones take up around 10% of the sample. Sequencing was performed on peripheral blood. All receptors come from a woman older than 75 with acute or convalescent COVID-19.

CDR3: CASSRGDRIEGDTQYF. CDR3 nucleotide sequence: TGTGCCAGCAGCCGAGGGGACAGGATTGAGGGGGATACGCAGTATTTT. The V call is TRBV9, the J call TRBJ2-3, with 8 bases identical to TRBD1. With 4 bases clipped from V and 6 bases from J, the junction kept 13 bases outside the gene matches. The CDR3 is 16 residues long. The germline V gene encodes CDR1 SGDLS and CDR2 YYNGEE. The full variable domain, rest sourced from reference TRBV9 and TRBJ2-3, is DSGVTQTPKHLITATGQRVTLRCSPRSGDLSVYWYQQSLDQGLQFLIQYYNGEERAKGNILERFSAQQFPDLHSELNLSSLELGDSALYFCASSRGDRIEGDTQYFGPGTRLTVL.

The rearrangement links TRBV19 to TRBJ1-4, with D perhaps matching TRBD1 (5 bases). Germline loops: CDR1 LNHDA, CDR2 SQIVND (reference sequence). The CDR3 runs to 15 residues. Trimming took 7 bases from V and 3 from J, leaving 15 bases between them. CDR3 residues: CASTPNGGSNEKLFF. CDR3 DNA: TGTGCCAGTACTCCCAACGGGGGGTCTAATGAAAAACTGTTTTTT.

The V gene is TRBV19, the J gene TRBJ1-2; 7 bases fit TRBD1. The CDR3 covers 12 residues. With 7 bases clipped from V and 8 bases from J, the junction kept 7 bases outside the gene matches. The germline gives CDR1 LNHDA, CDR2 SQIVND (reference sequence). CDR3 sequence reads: CASNRGVEGYTF. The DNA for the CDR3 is TGTGCCAGTAACAGGGGAGTAGAGGGCTACACCTTC.

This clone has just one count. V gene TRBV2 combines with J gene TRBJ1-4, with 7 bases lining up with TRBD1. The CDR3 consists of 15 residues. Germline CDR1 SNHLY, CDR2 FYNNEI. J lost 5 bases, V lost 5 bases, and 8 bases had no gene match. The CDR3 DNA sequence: TGTGCCAGCAGTCGGGACAGCACGGGGAATGAAAAACTGTTTTTT. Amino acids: CASSRDSTGNEKLFF.

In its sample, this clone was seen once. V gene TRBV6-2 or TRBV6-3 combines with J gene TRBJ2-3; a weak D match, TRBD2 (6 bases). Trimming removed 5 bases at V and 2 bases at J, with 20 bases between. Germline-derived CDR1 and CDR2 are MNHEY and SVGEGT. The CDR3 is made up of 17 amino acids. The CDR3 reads CASSPRDSGKDTDTQYF. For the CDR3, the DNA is TGTGCCAGCAGTCCCCGAGATAGCGGAAAAGACACAGATACGCAGTATTTT.

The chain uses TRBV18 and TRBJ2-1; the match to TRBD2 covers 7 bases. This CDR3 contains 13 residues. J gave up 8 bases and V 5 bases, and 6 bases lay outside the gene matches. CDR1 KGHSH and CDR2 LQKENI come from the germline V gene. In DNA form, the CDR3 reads TGTGCCAGCTCAATAGCGGGCGGGGATGAGCAGTTCTTC. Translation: CASSIAGGDEQFF.

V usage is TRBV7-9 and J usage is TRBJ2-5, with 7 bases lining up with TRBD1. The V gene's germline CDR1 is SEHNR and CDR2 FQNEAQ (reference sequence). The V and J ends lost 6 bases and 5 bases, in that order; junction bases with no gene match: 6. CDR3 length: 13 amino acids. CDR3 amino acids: CASRAGGRETQYF. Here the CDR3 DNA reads TGTGCCAGCAGAGCAGGGGGTAGGGAGACCCAGTACTTC.

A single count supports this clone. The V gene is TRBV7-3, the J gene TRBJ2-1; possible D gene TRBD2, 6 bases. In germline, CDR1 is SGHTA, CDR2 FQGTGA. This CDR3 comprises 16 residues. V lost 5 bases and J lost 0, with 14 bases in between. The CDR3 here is CASSGGTRSSYNEQFF. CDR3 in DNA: TGTGCCAGCAGCGGAGGGACCCGGAGCTCCTACAATGAGCAGTTCTTC.

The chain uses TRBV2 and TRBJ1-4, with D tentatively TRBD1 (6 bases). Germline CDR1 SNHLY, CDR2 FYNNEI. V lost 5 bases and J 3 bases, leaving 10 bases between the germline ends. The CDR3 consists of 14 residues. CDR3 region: CASSLQGPNEKLFF. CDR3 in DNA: TGTGCCAGCAGTTTACAGGGTCCTAATGAAAAACTGTTTTTT.

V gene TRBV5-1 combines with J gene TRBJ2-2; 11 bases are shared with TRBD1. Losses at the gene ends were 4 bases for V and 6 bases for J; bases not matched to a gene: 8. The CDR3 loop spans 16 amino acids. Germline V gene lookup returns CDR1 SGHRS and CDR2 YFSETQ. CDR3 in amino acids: CASSHGQGASAGELFF. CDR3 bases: TGCGCCAGCAGCCACGGACAGGGGGCGAGTGCCGGGGAGCTGTTTTTT.

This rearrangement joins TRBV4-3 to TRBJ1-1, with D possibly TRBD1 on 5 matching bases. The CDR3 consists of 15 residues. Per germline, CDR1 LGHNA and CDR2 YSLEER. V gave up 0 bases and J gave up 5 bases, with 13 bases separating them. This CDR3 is CASSQDWGGGTEAFF. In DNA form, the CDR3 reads TGCGCCAGCAGCCAAGATTGGGGGGGTGGGACTGAAGCTTTCTTT.

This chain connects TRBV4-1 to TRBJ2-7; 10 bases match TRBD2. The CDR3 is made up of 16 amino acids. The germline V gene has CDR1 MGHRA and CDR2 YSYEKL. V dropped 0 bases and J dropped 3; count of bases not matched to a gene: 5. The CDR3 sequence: CASSQDVAGGYYEQYF. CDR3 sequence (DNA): TGCGCCAGCAGCCAAGATGTAGCGGGGGGATACTACGAGCAGTACTTC.

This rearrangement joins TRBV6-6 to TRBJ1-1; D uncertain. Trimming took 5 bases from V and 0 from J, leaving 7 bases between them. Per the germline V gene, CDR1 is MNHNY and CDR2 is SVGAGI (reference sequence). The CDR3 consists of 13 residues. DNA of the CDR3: TGTGCCAGCAGTGGAGAGATGAACACTGAAGCTTTCTTT. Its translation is CASSGEMNTEAFF.

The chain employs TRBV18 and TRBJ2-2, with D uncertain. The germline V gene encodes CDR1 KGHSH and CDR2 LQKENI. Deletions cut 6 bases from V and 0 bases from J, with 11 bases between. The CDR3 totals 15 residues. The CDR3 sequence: CASSLYGTNTGELFF. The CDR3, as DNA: TGTGCCAGCTCTCTTTACGGTACGAACACCGGGGAGCTGTTTTTT. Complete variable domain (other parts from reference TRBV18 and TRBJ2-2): NAGVMQNPRHLVRRRGQEARLRCSPMKGHSHVYWYRQLPEEGLKFMVYLQKENIIDESGMPKERFSAEFPKEGPSILRIQQVVRGDSAAYFCASSLYGTNTGELFFGEGSRLTVL.

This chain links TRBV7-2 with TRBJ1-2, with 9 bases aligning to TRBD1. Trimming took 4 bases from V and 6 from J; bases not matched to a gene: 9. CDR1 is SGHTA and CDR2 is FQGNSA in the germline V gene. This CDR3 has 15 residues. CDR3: CASSSGTGKGHGYTF. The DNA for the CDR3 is TGTGCCAGCAGCTCCGGGACAGGGAAAGGTCATGGCTACACCTTC.

DNA of the CDR3: TGTGCCAGCAGCGCACCACAGGGGGCCGGGGAGCTGTTTTTT. Protein product: CASSAPQGAGELFF. This rearrangement joins TRBV9 to TRBJ2-2; 8 bases agree with TRBD1. CDR3 size: 14 residues. The ends lost 3 bases at V and 6 bases at J; junction bases unmatched: 4. Germline CDR1 SGDLS, CDR2 YYNGEE.

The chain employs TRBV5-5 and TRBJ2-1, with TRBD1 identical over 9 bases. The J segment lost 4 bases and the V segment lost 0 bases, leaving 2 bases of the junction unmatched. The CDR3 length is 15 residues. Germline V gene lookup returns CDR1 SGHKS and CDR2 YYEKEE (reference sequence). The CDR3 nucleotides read TGTGCCAGCAGCTTGGGAGGGACAGGGTACAATGAGCAGTTCTTC. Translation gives CASSLGGTGYNEQFF.

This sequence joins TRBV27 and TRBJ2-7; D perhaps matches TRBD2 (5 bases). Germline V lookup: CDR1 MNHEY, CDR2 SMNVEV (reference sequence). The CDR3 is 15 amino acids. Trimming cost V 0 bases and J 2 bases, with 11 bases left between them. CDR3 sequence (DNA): TGTGCCAGCAGTTTATCTTGGACTGCAACCTACGAGCAGTACTTC. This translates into CASSLSWTATYEQYF.

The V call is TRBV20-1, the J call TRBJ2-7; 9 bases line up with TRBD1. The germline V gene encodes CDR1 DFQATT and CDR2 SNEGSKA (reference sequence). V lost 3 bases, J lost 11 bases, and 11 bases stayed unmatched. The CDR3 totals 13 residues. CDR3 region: CSASSGTGSIEYF. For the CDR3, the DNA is TGCAGTGCTAGTTCCGGGACAGGGTCAATTGAGTACTTC.

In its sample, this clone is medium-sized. CDR3: CASSFSSGPYNEQFF. In DNA form, the CDR3 reads TGTGCCAGCAGTTTCTCTAGCGGTCCCTACAATGAGCAGTTCTTC. J is TRBJ2-1 and V is TRBV6-4, with 7 bases lining up with TRBD2. Per germline, CDR1 MRHNA and CDR2 SNTAGT. This CDR3 is built from 15 residues. V shed 5 bases and J 2 bases; nucleotides not matched to a gene: 6.

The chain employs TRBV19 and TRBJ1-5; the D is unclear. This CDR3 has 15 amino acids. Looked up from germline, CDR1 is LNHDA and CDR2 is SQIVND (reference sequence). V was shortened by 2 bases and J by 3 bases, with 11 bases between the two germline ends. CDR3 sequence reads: CASSINSQYNQPQHF. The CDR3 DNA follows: TGTGCCAGTAGTATAAACAGCCAGTACAATCAGCCCCAGCATTTT. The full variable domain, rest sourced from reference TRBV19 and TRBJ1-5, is DGGITQSPKYLFRKEGQNVTLSCEQNLNHDAMYWYRQDPGQGLRLIYYSQIVNDFQKGDIAEGYSVSREKKESFPLTVTSAQKNPTAFYLCASSINSQYNQPQHFGDGTRLSIL.